This T cell receptor beta chain came from a study of blood T cell repertoires in COVID-19. Study-wide background: Samples representing acute and convalescent COVID-19 were sourced from the United States, Italy and Spain.

As to this clone: Other DNA sequences within the sample encode an identical CDR3.

Authors' analysis steps: Estimation of nucleated cell counts relied on the amplification of reference gene primers. Produced via immunoSEQ multiplex PCR; TCRdb's table is partial and in-frame only. D and trimming come from the DNA, and the V and J calls and clone size come from that table. The data hold roughly 140,000 clones, with just under 85% observed a single time. Germline assignment: CDR1 MDHEN and CDR2 SYDVKM. Trimming took 6 bases from V and 5 from J; bases not matched to a gene: 8. The CDR3 is made up of 14 amino acids. The specimen sequenced was peripheral blood. This clonotype was sampled from a woman aged 40 to 50 with active or convalescent COVID-19. The V and J genes are TRBV28 and TRBJ1-2, with 8 bases lining up with TRBD1. As DNA, the CDR3 is TGTGCCAGCAGCCTAACAGGGGGGGATTATGGCTACACCTTC. This translates into CASSLTGGDYGYTF.